Sequencing of this TCR beta chain was carried out in a study of graft-versus-host responses after intestinal transplantation. Study at large: Every recipient underwent anti-thymocyte globulin induction, then tacrolimus and steroids for two to four years.

This CDR3 is built from 15 residues. The germline V gene encodes CDR1 SGHTA and CDR2 FQGTGA. The V and J ends lost 5 bases and 0 bases respectively, with 11 bases between them. Concerning this clone: Its antigen is unknown.

Here immunoSEQ multiplex PCR was the method, and the copy in TCRdb shows in-frame clones only, minus some. The repertoire holds about 90,000 clones, with around 90% as singletons. The chain uses TRBV7-3 and TRBJ2-1; the D gene is possibly TRBD2 (5 bases). This specimen consisted of unstimulated CD4+ T cells sorted from spleen or lymph node cells, obtained before transplant. The TCR comes from a human donor who was the organ donor for an intestinal transplant. The CDR3 sequence is CASSLGLSSYNEQFF. In DNA form, the CDR3 reads TGTGCCAGCAGCCTAGGACTGAGCTCCTACAATGAGCAGTTCTTC. The complete variable domain, with remaining parts taken from reference TRBV7-3 and TRBJ2-1, reads GAGVSQTPSNKVTEKGKYVELRCDPISGHTALYWYRQSLGQGPEFLIYFQGTGAADDSGLPNDRFFAVRPEGSVSTLKIQRTERGDSAVYLCASSLGLSSYNEQFFGPGTRLTVL.